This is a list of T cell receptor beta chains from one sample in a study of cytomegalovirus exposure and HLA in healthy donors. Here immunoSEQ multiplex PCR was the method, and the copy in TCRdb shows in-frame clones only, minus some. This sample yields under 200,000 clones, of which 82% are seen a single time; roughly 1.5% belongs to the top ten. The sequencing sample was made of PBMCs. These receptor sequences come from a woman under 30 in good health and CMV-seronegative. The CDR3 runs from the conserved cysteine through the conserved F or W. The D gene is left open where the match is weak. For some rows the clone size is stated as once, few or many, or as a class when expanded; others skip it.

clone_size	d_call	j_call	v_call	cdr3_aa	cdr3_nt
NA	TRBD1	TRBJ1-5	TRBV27	CASSSNRGNQPQHF	TGTGCCAGCAGTTCGAACAGGGGAAATCAGCCCCAGCATTTT
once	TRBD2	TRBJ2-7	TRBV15	CATSRDTSGRAVYEQYF	TGTGCCACCAGCAGAGACACTAGCGGGAGGGCCGTGTACGAGCAGTACTTC
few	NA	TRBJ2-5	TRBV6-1	CASSVQTEETQYF	TGTGCCAGCAGTGTTCAAACTGAAGAGACCCAGTACTTC
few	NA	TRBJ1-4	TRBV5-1	CASSRLTQGDKLFF	TGCGCCAGCAGCCGTTTAACACAGGGAGATAAACTGTTTTTT
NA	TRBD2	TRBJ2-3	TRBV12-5	CASGFPRGELEDTQYF	TGTGCTAGTGGTTTTCCCCGGGGGGAGTTAGAGGATACGCAGTATTTT
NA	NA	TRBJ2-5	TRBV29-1	CSVEYRGRWREVGSGILQETQYF	TGCAGCGTTGAATACAGGGGGCGATGGCGGGAGGTGGGGTCAGGGATCTTACAAGAGACCCAGTACTTC
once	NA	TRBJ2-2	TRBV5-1	CASSLPDPRQANTGELFF	TGCGCCAGCAGCTTGCCAGACCCCCGACAGGCGAACACCGGGGAGCTGTTTTTT
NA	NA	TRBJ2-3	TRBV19	CASSLVASTDTQYF	TGTGCCAGTAGTCTGGTAGCTAGCACAGATACGCAGTATTTT
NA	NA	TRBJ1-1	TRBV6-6	CASTGQMNTEAFF	TGTGCCAGCACGGGACAAATGAACACTGAAGCTTTCTTT
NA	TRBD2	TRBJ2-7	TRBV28	CASSPSGGDYEQYF	TGTGCCAGCAGTCCTAGCGGGGGGGACTACGAGCAGTACTTC
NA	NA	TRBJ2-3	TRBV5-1	CASSTETDTQYF	TGCGCCAGCAGCACAGAGACAGATACGCAGTATTTT
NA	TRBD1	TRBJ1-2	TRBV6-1	CASSPGQGLGYTF	TGTGCCAGCAGCCCGGGACAGGGCTTGGGCTACACCTTC
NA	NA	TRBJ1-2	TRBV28	CASSTQRPGVGGYTF	TGTGCCAGCAGTACACAGAGGCCGGGGGTTGGCGGCTACACCTTC
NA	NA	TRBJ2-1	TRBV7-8	CASSFFLAGENEQFF	TGTGCCAGCAGCTTTTTTCTTGCAGGGGAAAATGAGCAGTTCTTC
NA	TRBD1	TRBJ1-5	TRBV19	CASSEGGRFGTGEGWDRWEQHF	TGTGCCAGTAGCGAGGGAGGGCGCTTTGGGACAGGGGAAGGATGGGACCGATGGGAACAGCATTTT
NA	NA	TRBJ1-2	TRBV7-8	CASGSGETAGGYTF	TGTGCCAGCGGCTCGGGGGAGACAGCAGGTGGCTACACCTTC
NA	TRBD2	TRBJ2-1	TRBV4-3	CASSQDLAGGDNEQFF	TGCGCCAGCAGCCAAGACCTCGCGGGAGGGGACAATGAGCAGTTCTTC
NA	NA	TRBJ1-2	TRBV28	CASSRDWNYGYTF	TGTGCCAGCAGCCGTGACTGGAACTATGGCTACACCTTC
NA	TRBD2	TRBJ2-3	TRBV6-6	CASSYGTSGRTDTQYF	TGTGCCAGCAGTTATGGGACTAGCGGGAGGACAGATACGCAGTATTTT
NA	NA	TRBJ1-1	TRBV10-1	CASSDVPGLTEAFF	TGCGCCAGCAGTGACGTCCCAGGATTAACTGAAGCTTTCTTT
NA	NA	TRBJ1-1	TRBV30	CAWSVLGEGDEAFF	TGTGCCTGGAGTGTATTAGGGGAAGGGGATGAAGCTTTCTTT
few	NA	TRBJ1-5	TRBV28	CASTTDRHFSQPQHF	TGTGCCAGCACCACTGATCGCCACTTTAGTCAGCCCCAGCATTTT
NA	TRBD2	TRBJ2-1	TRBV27	CASSVGGSSYNEQFF	TGTGCCAGCAGTGTGGGGGGGAGCTCCTACAATGAGCAGTTCTTC
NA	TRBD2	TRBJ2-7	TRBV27	CASSLSGLGSYEQYF	TGTGCCAGCAGCCTTAGCGGGTTGGGGTCCTACGAGCAGTACTTC
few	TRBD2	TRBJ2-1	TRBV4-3	CASSQGGSSGRKGVFF	TGCGCCAGCAGCCAGGGGGGAAGTAGCGGGAGGAAGGGCGTTTTCTTC
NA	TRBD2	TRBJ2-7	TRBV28	CASSPLLAGGLYEQYF	TGTGCCAGCAGTCCCCTCCTAGCGGGAGGGCTCTACGAGCAGTACTTC
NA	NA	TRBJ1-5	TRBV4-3	CASSQETGNQPQHF	TGCGCCAGCAGCCAAGAGACAGGCAATCAGCCCCAGCATTTT
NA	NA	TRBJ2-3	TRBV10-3	CAILRGPERGTDTQYF	TGTGCCATCCTACGGGGCCCTGAGCGGGGCACAGATACGCAGTATTTT
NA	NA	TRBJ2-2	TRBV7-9	CSSSLSGSRTGELFF	TGTTCCAGCAGCTTGAGTGGGAGTAGGACCGGGGAGCTGTTTTTT
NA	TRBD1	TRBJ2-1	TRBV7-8	CASPGQGYNEQFF	TGTGCCAGCCCGGGACAGGGGTACAATGAGCAGTTCTTC
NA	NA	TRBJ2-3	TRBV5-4	CASSLPATSTDTQYF	TGTGCCAGCAGCTTGCCAGCGACCAGCACAGATACGCAGTATTTT
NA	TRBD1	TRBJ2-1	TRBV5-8	CASSLQGASYNEQFF	TGTGCCAGCAGTCTTCAGGGGGCGTCCTACAATGAGCAGTTCTTC
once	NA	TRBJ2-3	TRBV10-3	CAISESMGAAHTQYF	TGTGCCATCAGTGAGTCGATGGGAGCGGCTCATACGCAGTATTTT
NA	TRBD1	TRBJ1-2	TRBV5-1	CASSWRTGLNGYTF	TGCGCCAGCAGCTGGAGGACAGGGTTGAACGGCTACACCTTC
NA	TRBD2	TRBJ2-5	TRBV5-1	CASTTGGPGETQYF	TGCGCCAGCACAACGGGAGGGCCGGGGGAGACCCAGTACTTC
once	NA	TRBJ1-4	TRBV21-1	CASSKARNRTGQGATNEKLFF	TGTGCCAGCAGCAAAGCTCGGAACCGAACCGGACAGGGGGCGACTAATGAAAAACTGTTTTTT
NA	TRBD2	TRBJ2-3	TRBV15	CATSKPAGVLDTQYF	TGTGCCACCAGCAAGCCCGCGGGAGTCTTAGATACGCAGTATTTT
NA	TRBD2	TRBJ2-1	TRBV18	CASSRSGSSGNEQFF	TGTGCCAGCTCACGAAGCGGGAGTTCGGGGAATGAGCAGTTCTTC
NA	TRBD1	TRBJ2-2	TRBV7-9	CSSSLTWTGTGELFF	TGTTCCAGCAGCTTGACCTGGACAGGCACCGGGGAGCTGTTTTTT
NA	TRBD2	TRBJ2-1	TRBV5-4	CASSLRASGSEQFF	TGTGCCAGCAGCTTGCGGGCTAGCGGTAGTGAGCAGTTCTTC
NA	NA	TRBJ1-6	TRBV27	CASSFRGGNSPLHF	TGTGCCAGCAGTTTCAGGGGTGGGAATTCACCCCTCCACTTT
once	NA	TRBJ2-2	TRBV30	CAWSFGKGSGELFF	TGTGCCTGGAGTTTCGGGAAGGGATCCGGGGAGCTGTTTTTT
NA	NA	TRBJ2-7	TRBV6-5	CASSYEDSDEQYF	TGTGCCAGCAGTTACGAAGACAGCGACGAGCAGTACTTC
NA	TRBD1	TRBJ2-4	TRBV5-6	CASSTTITGTGRGLQYF	TGTGCCAGCAGCACTACCATAACCGGGACAGGGAGGGGTTTGCAGTACTTC
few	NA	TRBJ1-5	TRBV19	CASSITSHSNQPQHF	TGTGCCAGTAGTATAACCAGTCATAGCAATCAGCCCCAGCATTTT
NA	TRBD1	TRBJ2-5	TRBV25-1	CASSETGGQETQYF	TGTGCCAGCAGTGAAACAGGGGGACAAGAGACCCAGTACTTC
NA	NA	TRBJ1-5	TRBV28	CASSIRVVGNQPQHF	TGTGCCAGCAGTATCAGGGTGGTAGGCAATCAGCCCCAGCATTTT
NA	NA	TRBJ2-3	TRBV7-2	CASSLVAVTQYF	TGTGCCAGCAGCTTGGTTGCAGTGACGCAGTATTTT
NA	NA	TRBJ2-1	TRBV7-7	CASSLEPRGEQFF	TGTGCCAGCAGCTTAGAGCCCCGAGGAGAGCAGTTCTTC
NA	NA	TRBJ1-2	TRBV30	CAWSVRGARPALAGYTF	TGTGCCTGGAGTGTACGGGGGGCGCGGCCTGCTTTAGCTGGCTACACCTTC
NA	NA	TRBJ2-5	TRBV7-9	CASSLEGAVKETQYF	TGTGCCAGCAGCTTAGAAGGGGCGGTAAAAGAGACCCAGTACTTC
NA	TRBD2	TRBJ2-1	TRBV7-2	CASSQATSYNNEQFF	TGTGCCAGCAGCCAAGCGACTAGCTACAACAATGAGCAGTTCTTC
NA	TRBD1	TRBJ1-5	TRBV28	CASSTTLRDSSVSNQPQHF	TGTGCCAGCAGCACGACACTCCGGGACAGCTCTGTGAGTAATCAGCCCCAGCATTTT
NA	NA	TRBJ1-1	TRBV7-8	CASSPPGVHMNTEAFF	TGTGCCAGCAGCCCACCGGGGGTACACATGAACACTGAAGCTTTCTTT